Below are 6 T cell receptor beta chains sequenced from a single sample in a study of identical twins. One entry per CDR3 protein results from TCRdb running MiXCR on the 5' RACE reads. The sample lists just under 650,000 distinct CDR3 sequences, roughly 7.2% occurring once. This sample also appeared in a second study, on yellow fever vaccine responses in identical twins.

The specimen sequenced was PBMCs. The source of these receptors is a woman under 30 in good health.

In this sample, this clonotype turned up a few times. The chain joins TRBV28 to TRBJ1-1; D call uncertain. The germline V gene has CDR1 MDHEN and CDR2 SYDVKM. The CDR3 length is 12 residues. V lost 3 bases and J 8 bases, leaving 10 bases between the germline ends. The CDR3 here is CASSFPLGEAFF. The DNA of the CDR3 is TGTGCCAGCAGTTTTCCGCTAGGAGAAGCTTTCTTT.

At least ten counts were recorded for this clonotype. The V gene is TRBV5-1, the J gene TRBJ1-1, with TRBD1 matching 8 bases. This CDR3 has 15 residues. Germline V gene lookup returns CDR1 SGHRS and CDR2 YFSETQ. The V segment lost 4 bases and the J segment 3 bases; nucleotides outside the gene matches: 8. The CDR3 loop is CASSKQTGADTEAFF. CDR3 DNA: TGCGCCAGCAGCAAGCAGACAGGGGCGGACACTGAAGCTTTCTTT.

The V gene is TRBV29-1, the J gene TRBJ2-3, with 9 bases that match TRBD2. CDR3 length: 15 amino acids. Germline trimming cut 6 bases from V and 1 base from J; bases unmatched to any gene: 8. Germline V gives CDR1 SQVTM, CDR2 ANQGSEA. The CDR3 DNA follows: TGCAGCGTGAGACTAGCGGACACCCGCACAGATACGCAGTATTTT. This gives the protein CSVRLADTRTDTQYF.

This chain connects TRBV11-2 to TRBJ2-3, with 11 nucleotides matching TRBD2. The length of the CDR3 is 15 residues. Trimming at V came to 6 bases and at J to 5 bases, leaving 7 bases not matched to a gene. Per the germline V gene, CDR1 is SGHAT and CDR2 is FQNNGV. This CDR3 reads CASSIAGGSGDTQYF. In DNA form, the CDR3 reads TGTGCCAGCAGTATAGCGGGAGGGTCGGGAGATACGCAGTATTTT. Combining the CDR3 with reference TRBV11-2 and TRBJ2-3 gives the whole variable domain EAGVAQSPRYKIIEKRQSVAFWCNPISGHATLYWYQQILGQGPKLLIQFQNNGVVDDSQLPKDRFSAERLKGVDSTLKIQPAKLEDSAVYLCASSIAGGSGDTQYFGPGTRLTVL.

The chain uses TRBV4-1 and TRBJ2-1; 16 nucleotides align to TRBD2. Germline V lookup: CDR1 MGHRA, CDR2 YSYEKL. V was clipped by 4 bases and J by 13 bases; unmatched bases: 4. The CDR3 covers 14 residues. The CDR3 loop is CASSPGTSGRGQFF. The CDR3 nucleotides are TGCGCCAGCAGCCCAGGGACTAGCGGGAGGGGCCAGTTCTTC.

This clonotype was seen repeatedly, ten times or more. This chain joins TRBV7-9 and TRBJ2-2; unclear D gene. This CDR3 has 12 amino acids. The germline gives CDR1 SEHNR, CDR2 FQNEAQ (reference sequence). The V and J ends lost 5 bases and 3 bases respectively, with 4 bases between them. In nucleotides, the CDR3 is TGTGCCAGCAGCGCGTACACCGGGGAGCTGTTTTTT. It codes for CASSAYTGELFF.